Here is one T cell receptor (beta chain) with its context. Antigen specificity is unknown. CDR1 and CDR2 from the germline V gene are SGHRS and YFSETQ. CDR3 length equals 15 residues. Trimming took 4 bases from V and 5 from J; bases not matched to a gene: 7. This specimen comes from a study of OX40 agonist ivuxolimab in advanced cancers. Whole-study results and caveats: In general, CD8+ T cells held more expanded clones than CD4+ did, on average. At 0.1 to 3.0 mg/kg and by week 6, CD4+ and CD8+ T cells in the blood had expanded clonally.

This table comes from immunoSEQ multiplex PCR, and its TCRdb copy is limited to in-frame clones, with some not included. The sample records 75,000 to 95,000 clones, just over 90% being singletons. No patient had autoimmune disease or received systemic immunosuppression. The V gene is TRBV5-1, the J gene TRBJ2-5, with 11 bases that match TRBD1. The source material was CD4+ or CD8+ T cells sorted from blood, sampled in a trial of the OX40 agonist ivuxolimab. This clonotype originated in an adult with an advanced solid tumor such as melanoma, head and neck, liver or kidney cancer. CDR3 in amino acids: CASSPRTGGVETQYF. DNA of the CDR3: TGCGCCAGCAGCCCTCGGACAGGGGGCGTCGAGACCCAGTACTTC.